This T cell receptor beta chain came from a study of cytomegalovirus exposure and HLA in healthy donors. In the case of this clone: The antigen is undetermined.

60 Vbeta and 13 Jbeta primers were used in PCR. Per the study methods: Later reanalysis found approximately 80 million unique TCR beta chains, 9 million to 12 million of them shared. Produced via immunoSEQ multiplex PCR; TCRdb's table is partial and in-frame only. The DNA was the basis for D and trimming; V, J and clone size are from that table. The sample holds 150,000 or so clones, approximately 74% seen once. The germline gives CDR1 MGHRA, CDR2 YSYEKL. Trimming removed 4 bases from V and 5 bases from J, with 18 bases in between. This CDR3 is built from 15 residues. The study's findings and limits: Among the sequence variants, a highly shared cluster was likely an artifact of sequencing. An Asian-associated ancestry cluster reportedly showed fewer N-insertions than the roughly 670-donor mean in a later analysis. Most of the CMV-associated TCR beta chains (in a later analysis) appeared to be HLA-restricted.

Material: PBMCs. V is TRBV4-1 and J is TRBJ2-7, with D possibly matching TRBD2 (6 bases). This clonotype was sampled from a man between 18 and 29 years old in good health and CMV-seronegative. This CDR3 reads CASSRPGTLLNEQYF. For the CDR3, the DNA is TGCGCCAGCAGCCGCCCGGGGACTCTCCTCAACGAGCAGTACTTC.